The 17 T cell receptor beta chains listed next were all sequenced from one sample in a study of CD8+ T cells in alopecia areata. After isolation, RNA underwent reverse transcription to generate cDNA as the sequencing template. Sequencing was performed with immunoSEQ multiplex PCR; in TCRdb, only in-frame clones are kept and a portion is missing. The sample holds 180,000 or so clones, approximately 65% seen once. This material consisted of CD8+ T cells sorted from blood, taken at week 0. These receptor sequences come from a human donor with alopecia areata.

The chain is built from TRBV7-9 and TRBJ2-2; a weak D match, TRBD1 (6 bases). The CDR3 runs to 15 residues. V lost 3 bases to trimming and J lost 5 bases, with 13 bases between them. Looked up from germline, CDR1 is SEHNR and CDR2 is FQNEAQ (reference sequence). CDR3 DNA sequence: TGTGCCAGCAGCTTGACACCTACAGGGACCGGGGAGCTGTTTTTT. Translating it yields CASSLTPTGTGELFF.

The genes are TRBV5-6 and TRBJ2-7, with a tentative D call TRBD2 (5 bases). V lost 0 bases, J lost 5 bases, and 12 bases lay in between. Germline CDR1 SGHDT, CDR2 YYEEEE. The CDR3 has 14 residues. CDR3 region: CASSLEAGVDEQYF. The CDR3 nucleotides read TGTGCCAGCAGCTTGGAAGCCGGGGTAGACGAGCAGTACTTC.

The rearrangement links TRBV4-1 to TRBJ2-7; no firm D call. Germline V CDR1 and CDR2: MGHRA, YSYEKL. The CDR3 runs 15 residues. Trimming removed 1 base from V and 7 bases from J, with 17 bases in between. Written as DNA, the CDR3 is TGCGCCAGCAGCCAAGTTGCAATAGGGTCGAGGGAGCAGTACTTC. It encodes CASSQVAIGSREQYF.

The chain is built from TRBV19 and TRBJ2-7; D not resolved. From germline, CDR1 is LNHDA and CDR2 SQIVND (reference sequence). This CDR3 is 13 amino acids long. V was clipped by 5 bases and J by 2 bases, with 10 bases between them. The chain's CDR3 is CASSPGLTYEQYF. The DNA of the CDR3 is TGTGCCAGTAGTCCCGGGTTGACCTACGAGCAGTACTTC.

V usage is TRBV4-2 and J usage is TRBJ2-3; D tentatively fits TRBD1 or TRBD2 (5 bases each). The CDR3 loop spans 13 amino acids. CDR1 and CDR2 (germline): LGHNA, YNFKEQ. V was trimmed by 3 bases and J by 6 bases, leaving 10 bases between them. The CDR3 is CASSQGPGDTQYF. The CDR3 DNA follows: TGTGCCAGCAGCCAGGGACCCGGGGATACGCAGTATTTT.

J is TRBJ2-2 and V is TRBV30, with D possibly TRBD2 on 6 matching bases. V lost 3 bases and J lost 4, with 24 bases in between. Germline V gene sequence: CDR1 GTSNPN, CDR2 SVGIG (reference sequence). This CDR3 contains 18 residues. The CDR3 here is CAWSAFIQGRRATGELFF. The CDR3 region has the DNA TGTGCCTGGAGCGCCTTCATCCAGGGTAGGAGGGCCACCGGGGAGCTGTTTTTT.

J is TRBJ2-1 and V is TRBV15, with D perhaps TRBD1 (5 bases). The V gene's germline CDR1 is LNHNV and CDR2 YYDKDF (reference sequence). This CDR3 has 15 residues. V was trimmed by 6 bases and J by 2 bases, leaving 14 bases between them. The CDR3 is CATSRARVAYNEQFF. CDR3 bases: TGTGCCACCAGTCGGGCCAGGGTAGCCTACAATGAGCAGTTCTTC.

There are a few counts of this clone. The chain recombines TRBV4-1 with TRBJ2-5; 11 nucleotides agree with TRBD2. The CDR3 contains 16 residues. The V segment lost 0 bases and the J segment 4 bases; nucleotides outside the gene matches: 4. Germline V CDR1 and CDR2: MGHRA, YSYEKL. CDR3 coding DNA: TGCGCCAGCAGCCAAGATAAGCTAGCGGGGGGAGAGACCCAGTACTTC. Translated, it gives CASSQDKLAGGETQYF.

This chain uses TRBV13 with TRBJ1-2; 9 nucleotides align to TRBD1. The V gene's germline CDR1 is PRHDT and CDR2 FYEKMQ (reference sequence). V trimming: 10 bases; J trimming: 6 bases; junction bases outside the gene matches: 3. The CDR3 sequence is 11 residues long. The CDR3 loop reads CATGTGHGYTF. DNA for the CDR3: TGTGCCACCGGGACAGGGCATGGCTACACCTTC.

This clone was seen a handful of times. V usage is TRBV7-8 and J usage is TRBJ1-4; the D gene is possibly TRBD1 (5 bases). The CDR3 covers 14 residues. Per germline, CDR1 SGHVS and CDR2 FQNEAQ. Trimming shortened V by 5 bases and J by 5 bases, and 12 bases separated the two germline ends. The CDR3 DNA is TGTGCCAGCAGCCCCGGGGGTCCCAATGAAAAACTGTTTTTT. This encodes CASSPGGPNEKLFF.

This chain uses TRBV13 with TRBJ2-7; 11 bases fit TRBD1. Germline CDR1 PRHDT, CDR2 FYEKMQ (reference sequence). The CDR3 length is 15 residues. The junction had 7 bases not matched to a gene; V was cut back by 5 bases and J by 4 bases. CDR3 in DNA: TGTGCCAGCAGCGAGATTGGGACAGGGGGTTACGAGCAGTACTTC. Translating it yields CASSEIGTGGYEQYF.

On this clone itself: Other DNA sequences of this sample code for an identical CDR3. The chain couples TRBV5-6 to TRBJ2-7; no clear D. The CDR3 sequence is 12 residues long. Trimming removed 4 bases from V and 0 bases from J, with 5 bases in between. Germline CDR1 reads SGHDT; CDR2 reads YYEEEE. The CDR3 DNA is TGTGCCAGCAGCCTCAGCTCCTACGAGCAGTACTTC. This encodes CASSLSSYEQYF.

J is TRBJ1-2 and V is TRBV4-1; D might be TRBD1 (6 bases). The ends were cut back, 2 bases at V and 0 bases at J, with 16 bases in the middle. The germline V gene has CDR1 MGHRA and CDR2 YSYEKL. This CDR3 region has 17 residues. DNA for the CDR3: TGCGCCAGCAGCCAACACCGAGTACAGGGACCTAACTATGGCTACACCTTC. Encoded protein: CASSQHRVQGPNYGYTF.

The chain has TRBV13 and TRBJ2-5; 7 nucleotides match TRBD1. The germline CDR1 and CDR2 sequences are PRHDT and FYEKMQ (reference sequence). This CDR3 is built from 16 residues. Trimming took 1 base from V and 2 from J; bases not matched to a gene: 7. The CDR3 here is CASSLVGDSYQETQYF. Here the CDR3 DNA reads TGTGCCAGCAGCTTAGTAGGGGACAGCTATCAAGAGACCCAGTACTTC.

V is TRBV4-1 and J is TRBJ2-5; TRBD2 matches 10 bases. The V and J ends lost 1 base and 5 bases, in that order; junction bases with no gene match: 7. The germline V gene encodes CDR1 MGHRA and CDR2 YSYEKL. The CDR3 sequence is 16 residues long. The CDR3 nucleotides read TGCGCCAGCAGCCAAGCCCAGCGGGGGGGCCTCGAGACCCAGTACTTC. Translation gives CASSQAQRGGLETQYF.

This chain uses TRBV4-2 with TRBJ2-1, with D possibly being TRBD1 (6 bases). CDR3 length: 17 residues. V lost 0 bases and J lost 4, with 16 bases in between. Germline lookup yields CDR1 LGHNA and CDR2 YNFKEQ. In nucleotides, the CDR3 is TGTGCCAGCAGCCAAGATCCCGCGGACAGCGCGTACAATGAGCAGTTCTTC. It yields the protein CASSQDPADSAYNEQFF.

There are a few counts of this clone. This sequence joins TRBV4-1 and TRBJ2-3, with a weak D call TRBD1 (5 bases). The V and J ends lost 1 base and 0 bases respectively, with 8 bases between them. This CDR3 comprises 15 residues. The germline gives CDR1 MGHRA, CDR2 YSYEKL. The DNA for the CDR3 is TGCGCCAGCAGCCAAGGACAGACTAGCACAGATACGCAGTATTTT. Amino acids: CASSQGQTSTDTQYF.